The clone carrying this TCR beta chain has ten or more counts. What it recognizes is unknown. Patients chosen for sequencing had shown CD8+CD57+ cell expansion by flow cytometry. Every patient presented with severe acquired aplastic anemia. Patients were therapy-naive when their blood was sampled. This record comes from a study of CD8+CD57+ T cells in acquired aplastic anemia. Study-level background: CD4+ and CD8+ cells, once sorted, gave DNA averaging approximately 3 ug. The study's findings and limits: The study found no significant CD8+ Simpson's diversity difference between patients and controls.

V lost 5 bases, J lost 4 bases, and 6 bases stayed unmatched. CDR3 length: 15 amino acids. Germline assignment: CDR1 LNHDA and CDR2 SQIVND (reference sequence). TCR beta VDJ and CDR3 profiling used genomic DNA as template. One entry per CDR3 protein results from TCRdb running MiXCR on the reads. This table has hundreds of thousands of distinct CDR3 sequences, roughly a third appearing once. This chain uses TRBV19 with TRBJ1-5; 9 nucleotides match TRBD1. Sequenced sample: sorted CD4+, CD8+, or CD8+CD57+ T cells (not recorded which) from PBMCs. This receptor was identified in a human donor with aplastic anemia. CDR3 nucleotide sequence: TGTGCCAGTAGTTCCCGGACAGGGGCAAATCAGCCCCAGCATTTT. It codes for CASSSRTGANQPQHF.